This T cell receptor (beta chain) was recorded in a study of blood T cell repertoires in COVID-19. About the research overall: There were acute and convalescent COVID-19 samples, and they came from the United States, Italy and Spain. PBMCs, B-cell-depleted T cells, or T cells were the source of the cDNA or gDNA that made up the material.

Original processing notes: Researchers report that nucleated cell counts were estimated from reference gene primer amplification. The assay was immunoSEQ multiplex PCR, and TCRdb's table has in-frame clones only and misses some. For V, J and clone size, that table is used; D and trimming come from the DNA. The sample has approximately 37,000 clones, about 85% seen once. CDR1 is MNHEY and CDR2 is SVGEGT in the germline V gene. The CDR3 extends over 14 amino acids. Trimming took 5 bases from V and 7 from J; bases not matched to a gene: 4. Sequenced material: peripheral blood. The V gene is TRBV6-2 or TRBV6-3, the J gene TRBJ1-5; 11 nucleotides match TRBD1. This sequence originates from a man aged 60-69 years with active or convalescent COVID-19. The chain's CDR3 is CASSGTGGWQPQHF. The CDR3 region has the DNA TGTGCCAGCAGTGGGACAGGGGGTTGGCAGCCCCAGCATTTT.